The T cell receptor beta chain under discussion was sequenced for a study of blood T cells in healthy people across ages. General study results and limits: Those diversity estimates obtained from one million T cells were thought to be underestimates.

A sample-barcoded 5' primer and a J-beta primer mix were used in a second PCR of roughly 7 to 11 cycles. Using its own MiXCR run on the 5' RACE reads, TCRdb lists one record per CDR3 protein. This sample yields fewer than 800,000 distinct CDR3 sequences, of which 20% to 25% are seen a single time; roughly 9% belongs to the top ten. This clonotype was picked up a small number of times. Antigen unknown. The CDR3 consists of 14 residues. CDR1 is MNHNY, CDR2 SVGAGI, per germline (reference sequence). Trimming took off 5 bases at V and 5 bases at J, with 13 bases between the two ends. These data also formed part of another study, on T cells of mothers and their children. As that study records: All donors were healthy and Caucasian; they were a few mothers and their six children. Related mother-child pairs shared marginally more repertoire than unrelated pairs, though not significantly.

Sequenced sample: blood. The origin of this receptor is a boy aged 5-17 years in good health. This rearrangement joins TRBV6-6 to TRBJ1-5; no reliable D call. The CDR3 DNA sequence: TGTGCCAGCAGTCTGGACGCTACTTATCAGCCCCAGCATTTT. As protein: CASSLDATYQPQHF.